These T cell receptor beta chains were read from a single sample in a study of cytomegalovirus exposure and HLA in healthy donors. Profiling relied on immunoSEQ multiplex PCR, and the TCRdb table lists in-frame clones only, not all of them. Here the sample spans about 52,000 clones, 72% being singletons. Sequenced sample: PBMCs. Every receptor here comes from a woman in her fifties or sixties in good health and CMV-seronegative. Each CDR3 is given with its conserved first and last residue. D genes are given only for firm matches. Rows give clone size only sometimes, using once, few, many, or a class for an expanded clone.

v_call,clone_size,d_call,j_call,cdr3_nt,cdr3_aa
TRBV18,.,TRBD1,TRBJ2-2,TGTGCCAGCTCACCACTGGGACAGGGGAACACCGGGGAGCTGTTTTTT,CASSPLGQGNTGELFF
TRBV10-3,.,TRBD2,TRBJ2-3,TGTGCCATCAGTGAAATTGTAGCGGGAGGGCTGAGCACAGATACGCAGTATTTT,CAISEIVAGGLSTDTQYF
TRBV6-5,.,.,TRBJ1-4,TGTGCCAGCAGTTACTTTCCGACAGGTTCGGAAAAACTGTTTTTT,CASSYFPTGSEKLFF
TRBV6-6,.,TRBD1,TRBJ2-6,TGTGCCAGCTCGGACAGGGGTCCTGGGGCCAACGTCCTGACTTTC,CASSDRGPGANVLTF
TRBV7-9,.,.,TRBJ2-1,TGTGCCAGCAGCTCCACCGCCTCGAGAGAGCAGTTCTTC,CASSSTASREQFF
TRBV5-6,.,.,TRBJ2-7,TGTGCCAGCAGCGGGGGGTGGCAGGGAATCCCCTACGAGCAGTACTTC,CASSGGWQGIPYEQYF
TRBV27,.,.,TRBJ1-1,TGTGCCAGCAGTTCCCTCGCGTCTGAAGCTTTCTTT,CASSSLASEAFF
TRBV30,.,TRBD2,TRBJ2-3,TGTGCCTGGAGTGGGGGAGGGGACACAGATACGCAGTATTTT,CAWSGGGDTDTQYF
TRBV5-8,.,.,TRBJ2-1,TGTGCCAGCAGCTTGAAGAGAGGGAGTTGGAGTGAGCAGTTCTTC,CASSLKRGSWSEQFF
TRBV28,.,TRBD1,TRBJ1-3,TGTGCCAGCAGTTCTCGTCGACAGGGTTCTGGAAACACCATATATTTT,CASSSRRQGSGNTIYF
TRBV19,.,.,TRBJ1-5,TGTGCCAGTAGTGTATCACAGGCTCTTTACCAGCCCCAGCATTTT,CASSVSQALYQPQHF
TRBV7-9,.,.,TRBJ1-2,TGTGCCAGCAGCCGGCCTGCCGGAGGGGCGGGGGGCTACACCTTC,CASSRPAGGAGGYTF
TRBV14,.,.,TRBJ2-7,TGTGCCAGCAGCCAAGAGGGACTTTACGAGCAGTACTTC,CASSQEGLYEQYF
TRBV11-1,.,TRBD1,TRBJ2-5,TGTGCCAGCAGCCCATACGGGACAGACCAAGAGACCCAGTACTTC,CASSPYGTDQETQYF
TRBV7-7,few,.,TRBJ2-2,TGTGCCAGCAGCTCCCTTAGCGGGGAGCTGTTTTTT,CASSSLSGELFF
TRBV5-5,.,.,TRBJ1-5,TGTGCCAGCAGCGCTACTTCGAATAGCAATCAGCCCCAGCATTTT,CASSATSNSNQPQHF
TRBV6-5,.,.,TRBJ2-1,TGTGCCAGCAGGCAGGGTATTAGGAATGAGCAGTTCTTC,CASRQGIRNEQFF
TRBV5-4,.,.,TRBJ2-5,TGTGCCGTCGGGTGGGGGCGAGGGGAGACCCAGTACTTC,CAVGWGRGETQYF
TRBV30,few,TRBD1,TRBJ1-2,TGTGCCTGGGGGCGGGACAGACCTTATGGCTACACCTTC,CAWGRDRPYGYTF
TRBV2,.,TRBD1,TRBJ2-1,TGTGCCAGCAGAAGATGGACAGGGGGCAACAATGAGCAGTTCTTC,CASRRWTGGNNEQFF
TRBV7-2,.,.,TRBJ2-2,TGTGCCAGCAGCTTATCCCACACTAGCGGGGAGCTGTTTTTT,CASSLSHTSGELFF
TRBV5-1,.,TRBD2,TRBJ2-1,TGCGCCAGCAGCTCACTAGCGACGAAGGAAGGTGAGCAGTTCTTC,CASSSLATKEGEQFF
TRBV11-2,.,TRBD2,TRBJ2-2,TGTGCCAGCAGCTTCCTACCGGGACTAGCGGCCACCGGGGAGCTGTTTTTT,CASSFLPGLAATGELFF
TRBV18,few,TRBD2,TRBJ2-5,TGTGCCAGCTCAACTGCGCCGGGACTAGCGGAGACCCAGTACTTC,CASSTAPGLAETQYF
TRBV28,.,.,TRBJ1-4,TGTGCCAGCGTCAACAGGGCGAATAATGAAAAACTGTTTTTT,CASVNRANNEKLFF
TRBV6-5,.,.,TRBJ2-5,TGTGCCAGCAGTTACTGGGGAGGCGGGGAGACCCAGTACTTC,CASSYWGGGETQYF
TRBV5-1,few,TRBD1,TRBJ2-4,TGCGCCAGCAGCTTGGAGACAGGGGGGGAAAACATTCAGTACTTC,CASSLETGGENIQYF
TRBV6-1,.,TRBD1,TRBJ2-7,TGTGCCAGCAGCGGGACAGGGGGCCCCTACGAGCAGTACTTC,CASSGTGGPYEQYF
TRBV27,.,TRBD1,TRBJ1-1,TGTGCCAGCAGTCCACGGGACAGGGAGAACACTGAAGCTTTCTTT,CASSPRDRENTEAFF
TRBV5-1,.,TRBD2,TRBJ2-1,TGCGCCAGCAGCTTTCTAGCGGGAGAAGGTAATGAGCAGTTCTTC,CASSFLAGEGNEQFF
TRBV28,.,.,TRBJ1-4,TGTGCCAGCAGTTCACCCCAGGGCAGTGAAAAACTGTTTTTT,CASSSPQGSEKLFF
TRBV11-2,few,TRBD1,TRBJ1-1,TGTGCCAGCAGCCGGATGACAGGGATCACTGAAGCTTTCTTT,CASSRMTGITEAFF
TRBV5-1,.,.,TRBJ1-1,TGCGCCAGCAGCTTCGGGGGGCTGAGGAAAACTGAAGCTTTCTTT,CASSFGGLRKTEAFF
TRBV30,.,TRBD1,TRBJ1-5,TGTGCCTGGAGTGTCAAGGGGACAGGGGGCAATCAGCCCCAGCATTTT,CAWSVKGTGGNQPQHF
TRBV6-5,once,TRBD1,TRBJ2-7,TGTGCCAGCAGTTACTCCGGACAGGGTTACGAGCAGTACTTC,CASSYSGQGYEQYF